The 23 T cell receptor beta chains in this list originate from one sample, sequenced in a study of T cells in Graves' hyperthyroidism and ophthalmopathy. Amplification of TCR beta CDR3 regions was performed using RNA transcripts as template. First-round RT-PCR with HTBI primers amplified the TCR CDR3 region. From the multiplex PCR reads, TCRdb called clonotypes with MiXCR, one entry per CDR3 protein. The sample holds 450,000 to 650,000 distinct CDR3 sequences, over 15% seen once. Specimen: blood. These receptor sequences come from a woman under 30 with Graves' ophthalmopathy.

The rearrangement links TRBV30 to TRBJ1-1, with TRBD1 matching 12 bases. Unmatched junction bases numbered 6, after V lost 0 bases and J lost 4 bases. The CDR3 runs 16 residues. Looked up from germline, CDR1 is GTSNPN and CDR2 is SVGIG (reference sequence). This CDR3 reads CAWSVGTGGVVTEAFF. As DNA, the CDR3 is TGTGCCTGGAGTGTAGGGACAGGGGGCGTAGTCACTGAAGCTTTCTTT.

This clonotype was recorded many times. The chain is built from TRBV6-1 and TRBJ2-1, with 14 bases identical to TRBD2. With 6 bases clipped from V and 11 bases from J, the junction kept 9 bases outside the gene matches. The CDR3 has 15 amino acids. Germline V CDR1 and CDR2: MNHNS, SASEGT. The CDR3 DNA reads as TGTGCCAGCAGAAGACCTGGACTAGCGGGGGGCCAGCAGTTCTTC. As protein: CASRRPGLAGGQQFF.

CDR3 DNA: TGCAGTGCTAGAGGGGGCGTGGGTGCCGAGACCCAGTACTTC. Translating it yields CSARGGVGAETQYF. The gene calls are TRBV20-1 and TRBJ2-5, with TRBD1 as a possible D gene (5 bases). This CDR3 has 14 residues. Germline values: CDR1 DFQATT, CDR2 SNEGSKA (reference sequence). Trimming left V 1 base short and J 5 bases short, with 14 bases between.

J is TRBJ2-2 and V is TRBV7-3; no clear D. The CDR3 has 14 residues. Germline CDR1 and CDR2: SGHTA and FQGTGA. Trimming took 5 bases from V and 0 from J, leaving 7 bases between them. CDR3 amino acids: CASSLTSNTGELFF. CDR3 coding DNA: TGTGCCAGCAGCCTCACATCGAACACCGGGGAGCTGTTTTTT.

The CDR3 DNA follows: TGTGCCAGCAGCTTACTAGCGGGAGGGCTCTACGAGCAGTACTTC. Residues: CASSLLAGGLYEQYF. This chain links TRBV7-2 with TRBJ2-7, with 12 bases matching TRBD2. J lost 3 bases, V lost 2 bases, and 2 bases had no gene match. Per germline, CDR1 SGHTA and CDR2 FQGNSA. CDR3 length: 15 amino acids.

The J gene is TRBJ2-3, the V gene TRBV24-1; TRBD1 aligns across 8 bases. Trimming at V came to 3 bases and at J to 5 bases, leaving 9 bases not matched to a gene. The CDR3 spans 16 residues. Germline loops: CDR1 KGHDR, CDR2 SFDVKD. CDR3: CATSDRTGKQLDTQYF. The CDR3 region has the DNA TGTGCCACCAGTGATCGGACAGGGAAGCAGCTAGATACGCAGTATTTT.

V is TRBV12-3 or TRBV12-4 and J is TRBJ2-2; D is perhaps TRBD1 (6 bases). V was clipped by 6 bases and J by 4 bases, with 12 bases between them. This CDR3 contains 14 residues. CDR3 loop: CASRGQTFTGELFF. CDR3 sequence (DNA): TGTGCCAGCAGAGGACAGACTTTCACCGGGGAGCTGTTTTTT.

This clonotype has at least ten counts. The chain employs TRBV10-3 and TRBJ2-1; no reliable D call. V was pared by 0 bases and J by 3 bases, with 9 bases between. Per the germline V gene, CDR1 is ENHRY and CDR2 is SYGVKD. CDR3 length equals 15 residues. CDR3 sequence: CAISESRLDYNEQFF. The CDR3 DNA sequence: TGTGCCATCAGTGAGTCGCGTCTAGACTACAATGAGCAGTTCTTC.

V is TRBV7-9 and J is TRBJ2-1; D perhaps matches TRBD2 (6 bases). The V gene lost 8 bases and the J gene lost 7 bases, with 15 bases spanning the gap. Germline CDR1 and CDR2: SEHNR and FQNEAQ (reference sequence). The CDR3 has 13 residues. CDR3 sequence: CASARDLANEQFF. For the CDR3, the DNA is TGTGCCAGCGCAAGGGACTTGGCGAATGAGCAGTTCTTC. The whole variable domain, remainder taken from reference TRBV7-9 and TRBJ2-1, is DTGVSQNPRHKITKRGQNVTFRCDPISEHNRLYWYRQTLGQGPEFLTYFQNEAQLEKSRLLSDRFSAERPKGSFSTLEIQRTEQGDSAMYLCASARDLANEQFFGPGTRLTVL.

This clonotype was seen only a few times. The rearrangement uses TRBV6-5 and TRBJ2-3; the D gene is possibly TRBD2 (6 bases). V was clipped by 2 bases and J by 5 bases, with 20 bases between them. CDR3 size: 17 residues. The V gene's germline CDR1 is MNHEY and CDR2 SVGAGI. The CDR3 here is CASSYPGGAVGRDTQYF. The CDR3, as DNA: TGTGCCAGCAGTTACCCCGGTGGAGCGGTCGGGAGAGATACGCAGTATTTT.

Details on this clonotype: This may come from a read error, since a much larger clone is one base off. The chain carries TRBV2 and TRBJ1-1; D is undetermined. The CDR3 is 13 residues long. Germline CDR1 and CDR2: SNHLY and FYNNEI. The CDR3 sequence: CANSYQISTEAFF. The CDR3 nucleotides read TGTGCCAACAGTTACCAGATATCCACTGAAGCTTTCTTT.

The CDR3 sequence: CSATFSYEQFF. The CDR3 region has the DNA TGCAGTGCTACATTCTCCTACGAGCAGTTCTTC. The chain has TRBV20-1 and TRBJ2-7, with no clear D. Gene TRBJ2-1 matches the end of the DNA better, so the J call may be wrong. In germline, CDR1 is DFQATT, CDR2 SNEGSKA (reference sequence). CDR3 size: 11 residues.

Comment on this clonotype: Compared with germline, one end of the junction differs, possibly owing to a read error. CDR3 residues: CASSYSMGSRANVLTF. The CDR3 nucleotides read TGTGCCAGCAGTTACTCTATGGGCTCTAGGGCCAACGTCCTGACTTTC. V usage is TRBV6-5 and J usage is TRBJ2-6; D unresolved. CDR1 MNHEY and CDR2 SVGAGI come from the germline V gene. This CDR3 comprises 16 residues.

This clonotype was observed many times. The gene calls are TRBV24-1 and TRBJ2-2, with a weak D call TRBD1 (6 bases). Germline assignment: CDR1 KGHDR and CDR2 SFDVKD. The CDR3 covers 14 residues. V lost 3 bases and J 3 bases, leaving 7 bases between the germline ends. Here the CDR3 reads CATSDTGYTGELFF. In DNA form, the CDR3 reads TGTGCCACCAGTGATACAGGGTACACCGGGGAGCTGTTTTTT.

This CDR3 reads CASSPTSGSKTQYF. DNA of the CDR3: TGTGCCAGCAGCCCGACTAGCGGGAGTAAGACCCAGTACTTC. V is TRBV7-2 and J is TRBJ2-5; 12 nucleotides match TRBD2. Germline CDR1 SGHTA, CDR2 FQGNSA. J was trimmed by 6 bases and V by 5 bases; bases with no gene match: 4. CDR3 size: 14 residues.

This chain connects TRBV10-3 to TRBJ2-7; TRBD2 matches 11 bases. The germline V gene encodes CDR1 ENHRY and CDR2 SYGVKD. The CDR3 covers 14 residues. V lost 10 bases, J lost 3 bases, and 8 bases stayed unmatched. The CDR3 sequence: CATTGTSGNYEQYF. The DNA for the CDR3 is TGTGCCACCACCGGGACTAGCGGTAACTACGAGCAGTACTTC.

This clonotype has only a few counts. The chain employs TRBV5-1 and TRBJ2-1, with no clear D. This CDR3 spans 13 amino acids. Germline CDR1 is SGHRS and CDR2 is YFSETQ. V lost 1 base, J lost 8 bases, and 10 bases lay in between. CDR3 residues: CASSLKRKDEQFF. The CDR3 coding sequence is TGCGCCAGCAGCTTGAAAAGAAAGGATGAGCAGTTCTTC.

This chain uses TRBV7-9 with TRBJ2-5; 7 bases line up with TRBD2. In germline, CDR1 is SEHNR, CDR2 FQNEAQ (reference sequence). With 3 bases clipped from V and 5 bases from J, the junction kept 6 bases outside the gene matches. The CDR3 has 14 residues. The CDR3 DNA reads TGTGCCAGCAGCTTTGGCGGGAGACTGGAGACCCAGTACTTC. Amino acids: CASSFGGRLETQYF.

This clonotype has only a few counts. The chain couples TRBV5-5 to TRBJ1-3; D uncertain. Deletions cut 4 bases from V and 11 bases from J, with 16 bases between. The CDR3 runs 13 residues. Germline CDR1 reads SGHKS; CDR2 reads YYEKEE (reference sequence). CDR3 region: CASSPSPGTAIYF. The CDR3 DNA reads TGTGCCAGCAGCCCATCCCCAGGAACGGCCATATATTTT.

This clonotype has at least ten counts. This chain joins TRBV7-3 and TRBJ2-1; TRBD2 is a possible D gene (5 bases). Trimming shortened V by 2 bases and J by 0 bases, and 5 bases separated the two germline ends. The germline V gene encodes CDR1 SGHTA and CDR2 FQGTGA. CDR3 size: 14 residues. CDR3 coding DNA: TGTGCCAGCAGCTTAGAGGGCTCCTACAATGAGCAGTTCTTC. Its translation: CASSLEGSYNEQFF. Combining the CDR3 with reference TRBV7-3 and TRBJ2-1 gives the whole variable domain GAGVSQTPSNKVTEKGKYVELRCDPISGHTALYWYRQSLGQGPEFLIYFQGTGAADDSGLPNDRFFAVRPEGSVSTLKIQRTERGDSAVYLCASSLEGSYNEQFFGPGTRLTVL.

In this sample, this clonotype turned up many times. The chain employs TRBV12-3 or TRBV12-4 and TRBJ1-1; 12 positions agree with TRBD1. The J segment lost 5 bases and the V segment lost 7 bases, leaving 8 bases of the junction unmatched. This CDR3 spans 15 amino acids. CDR3 sequence: CASTRDRGPVTEAFF. CDR3 DNA: TGTGCCAGCACTCGGGACAGGGGGCCGGTGACTGAAGCTTTCTTT.

The CDR3 loop is CASSQGGLTGELFF. DNA for the CDR3: TGTGCCAGCAGCCAAGGAGGGCTTACCGGGGAGCTGTTTTTT. The chain is built from TRBV4-2 and TRBJ2-2; tentatively, D is TRBD2 (5 bases). V lost 1 base and J lost 5, with 8 bases in between. The CDR3 spans 14 residues. CDR1 and CDR2 from the germline V gene are LGHNA and YNFKEQ.

This clonotype was found a few times. V usage is TRBV20-1 and J usage is TRBJ2-3; 9 positions agree with TRBD2. The V gene end was trimmed by 0 bases and the J gene end by 2 bases; junction bases not matched to a gene: 9. CDR3 length: 17 residues. CDR1 DFQATT and CDR2 SNEGSKA come from the germline V gene (reference sequence). Here the CDR3 reads CSARERLAGIDTDTQYF. For the CDR3, the DNA is TGCAGTGCTAGAGAACGGCTAGCGGGGATAGACACAGATACGCAGTATTTT.